The entry that follows covers one TCR beta chain sequence. The sample originates from a study of control samples from healthy donors and cancer patients. Libraries were prepared by immunoSEQ multiplex PCR; TCRdb keeps only in-frame clonotypes and omits some of them. Of tens of thousands of clones detected, about nine tenths appear once; the ten largest clones hold more than 1.5%. The clonotype was recovered from a man aged 40-55 years with colorectal cancer. Sequencing input: PBMCs.

The CDR3 reads CASSQEGPAGGVETQYF. In nucleotides, the CDR3 is TGTGCCAGCAGCCAAGAAGGGCCAGCGGGAGGAGTAGAGACCCAGTACTTC. The chain couples TRBV4-2 to TRBJ2-5; 9 bases agree with TRBD2. Per germline, CDR1 LGHNA and CDR2 YNFKEQ. V gave up 0 bases and J gave up 4 bases; unmatched junction bases: 9. This CDR3 contains 17 residues.